These 32 T cell receptor beta chains were all obtained from the same sample, sequenced in a study of cytomegalovirus exposure and HLA in healthy donors. Primers for the PCR totalled 60 Vbeta and 13 Jbeta. Sequencing was performed with immunoSEQ multiplex PCR; in TCRdb, only in-frame clones are kept and a portion is missing. The sample records under 150,000 clones, 84% being singletons. Material: PBMCs. The receptor set was obtained from a man between 50 and 59 years old in good health and CMV-seronegative.

The J gene is TRBJ2-5, the V gene TRBV6-1; TRBD2 matches at 8 bases. V gave up 2 bases and J gave up 7 bases; unmatched junction bases: 6. CDR3 length: 14 amino acids. Germline loops: CDR1 MNHNS, CDR2 SASEGT. This CDR3 is CASSERGGTGTQYF. For the CDR3, the DNA is TGTGCCAGCAGTGAACGGGGGGGTACAGGGACCCAGTACTTC.

This clone has just a few counts. V and J are TRBV4-2 and TRBJ1-1; the match to TRBD1 covers 9 bases. The CDR3 is made up of 15 amino acids. The junction had 3 bases not matched to a gene; V was cut back by 1 base and J by 3 bases. Germline V gene lookup returns CDR1 LGHNA and CDR2 YNFKEQ. DNA of the CDR3: TGTGCCAGCAGCCAAGTGGGACAGGGAGACACTGAAGCTTTCTTT. Translating it yields CASSQVGQGDTEAFF.

This clone was recorded only once. This chain uses TRBV2 with TRBJ1-3; D is perhaps TRBD1 (6 bases). The germline V gene has CDR1 SNHLY and CDR2 FYNNEI. The CDR3 contains 14 residues. Trimming cost V 6 bases and J 7 bases, with 16 bases left between them. The CDR3 spells CASRQDSGGNTIYF. Written as DNA, the CDR3 is TGTGCCAGCAGACAGGACAGCGGTGGGAACACCATATATTTT.

The chain employs TRBV7-9 and TRBJ2-1; 8 nucleotides align to TRBD2. Germline CDR1 is SEHNR and CDR2 is FQNEAQ (reference sequence). J lost 1 base, V lost 2 bases, and 7 bases had no gene match. The CDR3 runs to 17 residues. This chain's CDR3 is CASSLTGGGPSYNEQFF. CDR3 coding DNA: TGTGCCAGCAGCTTAACCGGCGGGGGGCCGTCCTACAATGAGCAGTTCTTC.

In DNA form, the CDR3 reads TGCGCCAGCAGCTTGGAGGGGGCTATAGGGGCCAACGTCCTGACTTTC. Its protein is CASSLEGAIGANVLTF. V is TRBV5-1 and J is TRBJ2-6; 7 bases are a match to TRBD1. CDR3 length: 16 amino acids. The V and J ends lost 0 bases and 4 bases, in that order; junction bases with no gene match: 4. Per germline, CDR1 SGHRS and CDR2 YFSETQ.

The genes are TRBV30 and TRBJ1-1, with D unclear. The CDR3 contains 12 residues. CDR1 is GTSNPN and CDR2 is SVGIG in the germline V gene (reference sequence). The V end lost 2 bases, the J end lost 4 bases, and 8 bases lay between the germline ends. CDR3 in amino acids: CAWSPVATEAFF. CDR3 nucleotide sequence: TGTGCCTGGAGTCCGGTCGCCACTGAAGCTTTCTTT.

There are a few counts of this clone. The chain employs TRBV27 and TRBJ1-3, with 9 bases lining up with TRBD1. With V trimmed by 0 bases and J by 8 bases, 8 bases remained unmatched. Germline V gene lookup returns CDR1 MNHEY and CDR2 SMNVEV (reference sequence). The CDR3 totals 16 residues. This chain's CDR3 is CASSLSGTGKRHTIYF. The CDR3 coding sequence is TGTGCCAGCAGTTTATCGGGGACAGGGAAGAGGCACACCATATATTTT.

CDR3 coding DNA: TGCGCCAGCAGCCTGACAGGGGGCGGCTACAATGAGCAGTTCTTC. Translating it yields CASSLTGGGYNEQFF. The chain carries TRBV5-1 and TRBJ2-1; 10 bases match TRBD1. This CDR3 contains 15 residues. In germline, CDR1 is SGHRS, CDR2 YFSETQ. Trimming at V came to 4 bases and at J to 3 bases, leaving 4 bases not matched to a gene.

The chain recombines TRBV13 with TRBJ2-3, with unresolved D. Germline V gene data show CDR1 as PRHDT and CDR2 as FYEKMQ (reference sequence). The CDR3 spans 13 residues. V dropped 8 bases and J dropped 2 bases, with 11 bases sitting between them. The CDR3 sequence: CASVQRPTDTQYF. DNA of the CDR3: TGTGCCAGCGTCCAGCGTCCCACAGATACGCAGTATTTT.

The rearrangement joins TRBV9 to TRBJ2-3; 7 nucleotides agree with TRBD1. The CDR3 has 14 residues. The trim removed 4 bases at V and 8 bases at J, leaving 10 bases unmatched. Germline lookup yields CDR1 SGDLS and CDR2 YYNGEE. The CDR3 DNA is TGTGCCAGCAGCATATCACAGGGGTTTGGTACGCAGTATTTT. Residues: CASSISQGFGTQYF.

The CDR3 nucleotides are TGTGCCAGCAGCTTCACTACTAGGACCGGGGAGCTGTTTTTT. Translated: CASSFTTRTGELFF. The gene calls are TRBV6-5 and TRBJ2-2; D may be TRBD2 (5 bases). With 6 bases removed from V and 5 bases from J, the gap between germline ends came to 13 bases. The CDR3 covers 14 residues. Germline V gene sequence: CDR1 MNHEY, CDR2 SVGAGI.

The rearrangement links TRBV15 to TRBJ2-1; a weak D match, TRBD2 (5 bases). Germline values: CDR1 LNHNV, CDR2 YYDKDF (reference sequence). CDR3 size: 14 residues. Trimming pared 5 bases from V and 8 bases from J, leaving 16 bases between. CDR3 in DNA: TGTGCCACCAGCTTTGGGAGCCGTGGGGATGAGCAGTTCTTC. Amino acids: CATSFGSRGDEQFF.

The chain uses TRBV25-1 and TRBJ2-7; D not certain. The CDR3 length is 11 residues. Trimming shortened V by 4 bases and J by 4 bases, and 5 bases separated the two germline ends. Per the germline V gene, CDR1 is MGHDK and CDR2 is SYGVNS. This CDR3 is CASSVTYEQYF. The CDR3 DNA follows: TGTGCCAGCAGTGTTACTTACGAGCAGTACTTC.

The rearrangement uses TRBV29-1 and TRBJ2-7; D perhaps matches TRBD1 (6 bases). Germline CDR1 and CDR2: SQVTM and ANQGSEA. The CDR3 runs to 12 residues. Trimming removed 7 bases at V and 2 bases at J, with 12 bases between. CDR3 nucleotide sequence: TGCAGCGAGGACAGACCAACCTACGAGCAGTACTTC. It yields the protein CSEDRPTYEQYF.

The chain is built from TRBV6-1 and TRBJ1-2; TRBD1 agrees at 11 bases. Germline loops: CDR1 MNHNS, CDR2 SASEGT. After removal of 6 bases from V and 7 bases from J, the junction contained 7 bases not matched to a gene. This CDR3 has 14 residues. In nucleotides, the CDR3 is TGTGCCAGCAGCCCCCTGGACAGGGGGCCTGGCTACACCTTC. Protein sequence: CASSPLDRGPGYTF.

The V call is TRBV5-1, the J call TRBJ2-7, with a weak D call TRBD1 (5 bases). V gave up 2 bases and J gave up 2 bases, with 14 bases separating them. From germline, CDR1 is SGHRS and CDR2 YFSETQ. The CDR3 covers 15 residues. The CDR3 sequence: CASSFEGEPTYEQYF. DNA for the CDR3: TGCGCCAGCAGCTTTGAAGGGGAACCCACCTACGAGCAGTACTTC.

J is TRBJ2-1 and V is TRBV4-1; a weak D match, TRBD1 (5 bases). Germline V gene lookup returns CDR1 MGHRA and CDR2 YSYEKL. CDR3 length: 14 residues. V lost 1 base to trimming and J lost 10 bases, with 14 bases between them. CDR3: CASSQVLPTEEQFF. The DNA of the CDR3 is TGCGCCAGCAGCCAAGTACTTCCGACAGAAGAGCAGTTCTTC.

The V gene is TRBV27, the J gene TRBJ2-5; 10 bases match TRBD1. CDR1 is MNHEY and CDR2 is SMNVEV in the germline V gene (reference sequence). V was pared by 1 base and J by 10 bases, with 12 bases of the junction left unmatched. CDR3 length: 16 residues. The DNA for the CDR3 is TGTGCCAGCAGTTTATTCGCCTCGGGGACAGGGGTGGACCAGTACTTC. It specifies CASSLFASGTGVDQYF.

The chain employs TRBV2 and TRBJ2-5, with a possible D match to TRBD2 (5 bases). This CDR3 spans 15 amino acids. Trimming removed 4 bases from V and 5 bases from J, with 17 bases in between. Germline CDR1 and CDR2: SNHLY and FYNNEI. CDR3 loop: CASSVGNWRRETQYF. CDR3 bases: TGTGCCAGCAGTGTCGGGAATTGGCGACGGGAGACCCAGTACTTC.

J is TRBJ1-4 and V is TRBV9, with a possible D match to TRBD1 (6 bases). CDR1 and CDR2 from the germline V gene are SGDLS and YYNGEE. V shed 4 bases and J shed 12 bases, with 22 bases lying between them. The CDR3 runs 15 residues. CDR3 residues: CASSPRGTTGTQLFF. In DNA form, the CDR3 reads TGTGCCAGCAGCCCCCGAGGGACAACGGGAACCCAACTGTTTTTT.

This chain connects TRBV11-2 to TRBJ1-3, with D possibly being TRBD1 (6 bases). CDR1 and CDR2 (germline): SGHAT, FQNNGV. V lost 5 bases and J 3 bases, leaving 17 bases between the germline ends. This CDR3 region has 16 residues. CDR3 sequence reads: CASSASLQGHGNTIYF. The CDR3 DNA sequence: TGTGCCAGCAGCGCCTCCCTTCAGGGACATGGAAACACCATATATTTT.

Here the CDR3 reads CASSGQGVYNEQFF. The CDR3 DNA follows: TGTGCCAGCAGCGGACAGGGAGTTTACAATGAGCAGTTCTTC. V is TRBV6-1 and J is TRBJ2-1; TRBD1 agrees at 8 bases. The CDR3 contains 14 residues. Germline values: CDR1 MNHNS, CDR2 SASEGT. After removal of 6 bases from V and 4 bases from J, the junction contained 5 bases not matched to a gene.

The chain recombines TRBV10-3 with TRBJ2-7; D unclear. With 5 bases removed from V and 0 bases from J, the gap between germline ends came to 8 bases. The CDR3 spans 13 residues. The germline V gene has CDR1 ENHRY and CDR2 SYGVKD. This CDR3 reads CAISPHLSYEQYF. CDR3 sequence (DNA): TGTGCCATCAGTCCACACCTCTCCTACGAGCAGTACTTC.

The chain recombines TRBV5-1 with TRBJ2-1; D may be TRBD2 (5 bases). This CDR3 is built from 16 residues. Trimming shortened V by 6 bases and J by 6 bases, and 22 bases separated the two germline ends. Germline CDR1 SGHRS, CDR2 YFSETQ. DNA of the CDR3: TGCGCCAGCACCTCCGACACCCAAACTAGTTCCAATGAGCAGTTCTTC. The encoded protein is CASTSDTQTSSNEQFF.

CDR3 DNA: TGTGCCAGCAGTGAATTTCGGTCCAACACTGAAGCTTTCTTT. It codes for CASSEFRSNTEAFF. J is TRBJ1-1 and V is TRBV6-1; D call uncertain. V was cut by 2 bases and J by 2 bases, with 9 bases left in between. Germline CDR1 and CDR2: MNHNS and SASEGT. This CDR3 comprises 14 residues.

This rearrangement joins TRBV10-2 to TRBJ1-4, with TRBD1 identical over 11 bases. CDR1 and CDR2 from the germline V gene are WSHSY and SAAADI. Trimming cost V 0 bases and J 7 bases; bases outside gene matches: 4. The CDR3 runs to 16 residues. CDR3 in amino acids: CASSESDRGRTEKLFF. In DNA form, the CDR3 reads TGCGCCAGCAGTGAGTCGGACAGGGGGCGCACTGAAAAACTGTTTTTT.

The chain joins TRBV19 to TRBJ2-1; 12 nucleotides agree with TRBD2. Germline assignment: CDR1 LNHDA and CDR2 SQIVND (reference sequence). The V and J ends lost 3 bases and 3 bases, in that order; junction bases with no gene match: 3. The CDR3 consists of 16 residues. As DNA, the CDR3 is TGTGCCAGTAGTATCTCTAGCGGGGGGGGCTACAATGAGCAGTTCTTC. The encoded protein is CASSISSGGGYNEQFF.

The J gene is TRBJ1-5, the V gene TRBV7-6; D unresolved. Between the trimmed V and J ends, which lost 0 bases and 2 bases, there was a span of 14 bases. Germline CDR1 SGHVS, CDR2 FNYEAQ. The CDR3 spans 17 residues. CDR3 sequence: CASSLALGRPGNQPQHF. The CDR3 nucleotides are TGTGCCAGCAGCTTAGCGCTGGGCAGACCTGGCAATCAGCCCCAGCATTTT.

The rearrangement joins TRBV4-2 to TRBJ2-1; D gene ambiguous. The germline gives CDR1 LGHNA, CDR2 YNFKEQ. V was pared by 3 bases and J by 4 bases, with 10 bases between. The CDR3 runs to 14 residues. The chain's CDR3 is CASSQVAFYNEQFF. The DNA for the CDR3 is TGTGCCAGCAGCCAGGTAGCTTTTTACAATGAGCAGTTCTTC.

For this clone: One end of the junction fails to match germline, which may point to a read error. The V gene is TRBV13, the J gene TRBJ2-3; perhaps TRBD2 as D (6 bases). From germline, CDR1 is PRHDT and CDR2 FYEKMQ (reference sequence). The CDR3 length is 14 residues. The CDR3 nucleotides read TGTGCCAGCAGCGAGGGACTTGGCACAGATACGCGGTATTTT. Translated: CASSEGLGTDTRYF.

The chain recombines TRBV6-4 with TRBJ2-1, with 9 bases fitting TRBD1. Germline-derived CDR1 and CDR2 are MRHNA and SNTAGT. The J segment lost 0 bases and the V segment lost 6 bases, leaving 6 bases of the junction unmatched. The CDR3 sequence is 16 residues long. The CDR3 DNA follows: TGTGCCAGCAGGCCGGGACAGGGAAGCTCCTACAATGAGCAGTTCTTC. Translated: CASRPGQGSSYNEQFF.

In DNA, the CDR3 is TGTGCCAGCAGCTGGGGGGGGAGCTCCTACAATGAGCAGTTCTTC. This sequence encodes CASSWGGSSYNEQFF. The chain is built from TRBV5-4 and TRBJ2-1; 7 bases map to TRBD2. The trim removed 3 bases at V and 0 bases at J, leaving 3 bases unmatched. The V gene's germline CDR1 is SGHNT and CDR2 YYREEE (reference sequence). The CDR3 length is 15 residues.